This T cell receptor beta chain stems from a study of T cell responses to AZD1222 COVID-19 vaccine. Points from the study as a whole: The study identified only five to seven AZD1222 recipients as seropositive at baseline.

For this clone: Its target is unknown.

CDR3 length equals 16 residues. Germline V gene lookup returns CDR1 SGHNT and CDR2 YYREEE (reference sequence). Trimming at V came to 3 bases and at J to 2 bases, leaving 8 bases not matched to a gene. Assay: immunoSEQ multiplex PCR; the TCRdb copy retains only in-frame clones and omits some. Among roughly 250,000 clones listed, more than 80% were seen once. The source material was peripheral blood, sampled on day 0 of AZD1222 vaccination. This sequence was found in an adult in good health. This rearrangement joins TRBV5-4 to TRBJ1-2, with 9 bases fitting TRBD1. CDR3 DNA sequence: TGTGCCAGCAGCTCCCCGGGACAGGGCTTGAACTATGGCTACACCTTC. Amino acids: CASSSPGQGLNYGYTF.